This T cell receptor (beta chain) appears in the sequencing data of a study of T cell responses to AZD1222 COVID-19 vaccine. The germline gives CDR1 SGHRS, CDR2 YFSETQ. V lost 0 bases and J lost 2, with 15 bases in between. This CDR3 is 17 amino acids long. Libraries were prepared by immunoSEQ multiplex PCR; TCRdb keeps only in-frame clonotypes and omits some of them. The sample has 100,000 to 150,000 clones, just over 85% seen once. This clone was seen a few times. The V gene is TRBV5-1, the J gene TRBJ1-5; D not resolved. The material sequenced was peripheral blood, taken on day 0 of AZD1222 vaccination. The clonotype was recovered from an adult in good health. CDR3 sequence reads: CASSLEPTGGGNQPQHF. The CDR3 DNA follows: TGCGCCAGCAGCTTGGAACCCACTGGCGGGGGCAATCAGCCCCAGCATTTT.